This paragraph covers one TCR beta chain sequence. What it binds is not known. This entry is derived from a study of shared clonotypes between healthy human individuals. Study-wide points: Incomplete sequencing of sorted subsets was indicated by rarefaction despite large depth.

The donors, healthy adults who were HIV-negative, had experienced no recent acute infections or vaccinations. Trimming removed 8 bases at V and 5 bases at J, with 12 bases between. Germline CDR1 reads MRHNA; CDR2 reads SNTAGT. CDR3 length: 13 residues. At the deep level, the assay was run. The authors' processing: Junction-only immunoSEQ sequences carried no quality scores, so filtering differed. Generated by immunoSEQ multiplex PCR, the TCRdb table keeps only in-frame clones and is missing some. The D gene and trimming were derived from the DNA, and the V and J assignments and clone size from that table. The sample shows about 980,000 clones, more than 75% of them seen only once.

This clonotype was obtained from a man younger than 30 in good health. The chain joins TRBV6-4 to TRBJ1-4; D gene unclear. Sequences were obtained from memory CD4+ T cells sorted from blood. Stated subset: CD45RA-negative fraction. This CDR3 reads CASARNPNEKLFF. The CDR3 DNA reads as TGTGCCAGCGCAAGGAATCCCAATGAAAAACTGTTTTTT.